The sequence of this T cell receptor beta chain was determined in a study of T cell repertoires in cytomegalovirus infection. About the research overall: Recently identified HLA-C-restricted CMV epitopes and well-studied HLA-B-restricted CMV epitopes were used by the study. Shared public TCR beta signatures pointed to both CMV infection and a matching HLA type.

Points on this clonotype: What it binds is unknown. One base away lies a much larger clone, so this may be a sequencing read error.

TCRdb independently ran MiXCR on the reads; one entry per CDR3 protein. The sample includes 700,000 to 900,000 distinct CDR3 sequences, 25% to 35% of them seen just once. General study points: Dominating the ex vivo response were HLA-C-restricted CMV-specific TCR beta clonotypes. Carriers of CMV plus the relevant HLA were identified by cumulative public TCR beta family frequency.

The CDR3 covers 15 residues. Germline V gene data show CDR1 as SGHTA and CDR2 as FQGNSA. V was trimmed by 5 bases and J by 0 bases, leaving 11 bases between them. The source of this sequence is a human donor in good health (CMV status not recorded). Some clones in this sample may be carry-over from other donors' samples. The sequencing used cultured CD8+ T cells from PBMCs, collected from culture after CMV antigen stimulation. The V and J genes are TRBV7-2 and TRBJ1-5; D not certain. The CDR3 nucleotides read TGTGCCAGCAGCCCAAACGGGTATAGCAATCAGCCCCAGCATTTT. The encoded protein is CASSPNGYSNQPQHF. The full variable domain, its missing parts supplied by reference TRBV7-2 and TRBJ1-5, is GAGVSQSPSNKVTEKGKDVELRCDPISGHTALYWYRQSLGQGLEFLIYFQGNSAPDKSGLPSDRFSAERTGGSVSTLTIQRTQQEDSAVYLCASSPNGYSNQPQHFGDGTRLSIL.